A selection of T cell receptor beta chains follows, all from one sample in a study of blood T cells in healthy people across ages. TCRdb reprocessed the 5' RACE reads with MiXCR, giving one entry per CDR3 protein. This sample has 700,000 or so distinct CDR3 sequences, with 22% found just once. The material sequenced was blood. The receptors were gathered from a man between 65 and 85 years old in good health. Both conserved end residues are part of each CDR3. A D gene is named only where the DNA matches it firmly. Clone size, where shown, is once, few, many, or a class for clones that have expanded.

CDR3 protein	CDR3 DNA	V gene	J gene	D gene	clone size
CASSLGITSGGANEQFF	TGTGCCAGCAGCTTAGGGATCACTAGCGGGGGGGCCAATGAGCAGTTCTTC	TRBV11-2	TRBJ2-1	TRBD2	-
CASSNALASSYNEQFF	TGTGCCAGCAGCAACGCACTAGCCAGCTCCTACAATGAGCAGTTCTTC	TRBV7-8	TRBJ2-1	-	-
CASSVGTSQETQYF	TGTGCCAGCAGTGTAGGGACTAGTCAAGAGACCCAGTACTTC	TRBV6-1	TRBJ2-5	TRBD2	-
CASSNFRPTHAPFHNTDTQYF	TGTGCCAGCAGCAACTTTAGACCGACGCACGCGCCCTTCCATAACACAGATACGCAGTATTTT	TRBV21-1	TRBJ2-3	-	-
CASSWANEKLFF	TGTGCCAGCAGTTGGGCTAATGAAAAACTGTTTTTT	TRBV28	TRBJ1-4	-	-
CASSLSDPRHGGYTF	TGTGCCAGCAGTTTAAGTGATCCGCGCCACGGTGGCTACACCTTC	TRBV12-3/TRBV12-4	TRBJ1-2	-	-
CAISEPGLADTQYF	TGTGCCATCAGTGAGCCCGGACTAGCAGATACGCAGTATTTT	TRBV10-3	TRBJ2-3	TRBD2	few
CASSVQGGKNIQYF	TGTGCCAGTAGTGTACAGGGTGGCAAAAACATTCAGTACTTC	TRBV19	TRBJ2-4	-	few
CASSNGQEFYEQYF	TGTGCCAGCAGTAACGGACAGGAGTTCTACGAGCAGTACTTC	TRBV6-5	TRBJ2-7	TRBD1	-
CASSLVVGSNTEAFF	TGCGCCAGCAGCTTGGTGGTGGGATCGAACACTGAAGCTTTCTTT	TRBV5-1	TRBJ1-1	-	-
CSAERLAGDADTQYF	TGCAGTGCGGAAAGACTAGCGGGAGACGCAGATACGCAGTATTTT	TRBV20-1	TRBJ2-3	TRBD2	many
CASSKSGQDAYEQYF	TGCGCCAGCAGTAAGTCGGGACAGGATGCCTACGAGCAGTACTTC	TRBV5-1	TRBJ2-7	TRBD1	few
CASSPDSSYEQYF	TGTGCCAGCAGCCCGGACAGTTCCTACGAGCAGTACTTC	TRBV7-9	TRBJ2-7	-	many
CAWSGQPGDTQYF	TGTGCCTGGAGTGGACAACCCGGGGATACGCAGTATTTT	TRBV30	TRBJ2-3	-	few
CASGSLFEQFF	TGTGCCAGCGGAAGCCTTTTTGAGCAGTTCTTC	TRBV2	TRBJ2-1	-	-
CASSEIGSWRSTGELFF	TGTGCCAGCAGTGAAATAGGATCTTGGAGGAGCACCGGGGAGCTGTTTTTT	TRBV2	TRBJ2-2	-	-
CASSVTGTNTEAFF	TGCGCCAGCAGCGTTACCGGGACCAACACTGAAGCTTTCTTT	TRBV5-1	TRBJ1-1	-	many
CSASIGGANTEAFF	TGCAGTGCTAGTATCGGGGGCGCTAACACTGAAGCTTTCTTT	TRBV20-1	TRBJ1-1	-	few
CASSILENTEAFF	TGTGCCAGTAGTATTCTAGAGAACACTGAAGCTTTCTTT	TRBV19	TRBJ1-1	-	-
CASSLAGGRFQPQHF	TGTGCCAGCAGTTTAGCGGGCGGCAGGTTTCAGCCCCAGCATTTT	TRBV28	TRBJ1-5	-	-
CASSLRQDSSDTQYF	TGTGCCAGCAGTTTACGACAGGACAGTTCAGATACGCAGTATTTT	TRBV12-3/TRBV12-4	TRBJ2-3	-	-
CSARASFEQFF	TGCAGTGCTCGGGCTAGCTTCGAGCAGTTCTTC	TRBV20-1	TRBJ2-1	-	few
CASSSSGTGIEKLFF	TGTGCCAGCAGTTCCTCCGGGACAGGGATTGAAAAACTGTTTTTT	TRBV12-3/TRBV12-4	TRBJ1-4	TRBD1	many
CASSQDQDEWSYNEQFF	TGCGCCAGCAGCCAAGATCAGGACGAGTGGTCCTACAATGAGCAGTTCTTC	TRBV4-3	TRBJ2-1	-	-
CASSLVSGGSGYTF	TGCGCCAGCAGCTTGGTATCGGGGGGCAGTGGCTACACCTTC	TRBV5-1	TRBJ1-2	-	few
CSAHSNTDTQYF	TGCAGTGCACACTCCAACACAGATACGCAGTATTTT	TRBV20-1	TRBJ2-3	-	-
CATSDFTRAVKTQYF	TGTGCCACCAGTGATTTCACTAGGGCGGTGAAGACCCAGTACTTC	TRBV24-1	TRBJ2-5	-	-
CARVSTDTQYF	TGTGCCAGAGTTAGCACAGATACGCAGTATTTT	TRBV12-3/TRBV12-4	TRBJ2-3	-	-
CASSPTGGGDGYTF	TGTGCCAGCAGCCCTACAGGGGGCGGAGATGGCTACACCTTC	TRBV7-9	TRBJ1-2	TRBD1	-
CASSYSDNQETQYF	TGTGCCAGCAGTTACTCCGACAACCAAGAGACCCAGTACTTC	TRBV6-5	TRBJ2-5	-	few
CASSLTGFNYGYTF	TGTGCCAGCAGTTTAACAGGGTTCAACTATGGCTACACCTTC	TRBV28	TRBJ1-2	-	-
CASGKLAGGDEQYF	TGTGCCAGCGGAAAGCTAGCGGGGGGGGACGAGCAGTACTTC	TRBV12-3/TRBV12-4	TRBJ2-7	TRBD2	few
CSVGYRGGQETQYF	TGCAGCGTCGGCTACAGGGGAGGCCAAGAGACCCAGTACTTC	TRBV29-1	TRBJ2-5	-	few
CSARRQGNAGEQYF	TGCAGTGCTAGAAGGCAGGGAAATGCGGGGGAGCAGTACTTC	TRBV20-1	TRBJ2-7	-	-
CASSLSSGGYEQFF	TGCGCCAGCAGCTTGTCTAGCGGGGGATATGAGCAGTTCTTC	TRBV5-1	TRBJ2-1	TRBD2	few
CASSPDRAGGNTEAFF	TGTGCCAGCAGCCCGGACAGGGCCGGTGGGAACACTGAAGCTTTCTTT	TRBV3-1	TRBJ1-1	TRBD1	-
CASSFRSSIWATNEKLFF	TGTGCCAGCAGCTTCAGATCCTCCATTTGGGCAACTAATGAAAAACTGTTTTTT	TRBV12-3/TRBV12-4	TRBJ1-4	-	many
CASSTGSYEQYF	TGTGCCAGCAGTACGGGGTCCTACGAGCAGTACTTC	TRBV12-3/TRBV12-4	TRBJ2-7	-	-
CSVRTSGGQETQYF	TGCAGCGTTAGGACTAGCGGAGGTCAAGAGACCCAGTACTTC	TRBV29-1	TRBJ2-5	TRBD2	few
CSARSGFGAGELFF	TGCAGTGCTAGATCCGGATTTGGGGCCGGGGAGCTGTTTTTT	TRBV20-1	TRBJ2-2	-	once
CAIKASGESSYEQYF	TGTGCCATCAAGGCTAGCGGGGAGAGCTCCTACGAGCAGTACTTC	TRBV10-3	TRBJ2-7	TRBD2	-
CASSLSGGSTEAFF	TGTGCCAGCAGCTTATCGGGGGGTTCCACTGAAGCTTTCTTT	TRBV7-3	TRBJ1-1	-	-
CSARTVAGNTIYF	TGCAGTGCGAGGACCGTTGCTGGAAACACCATATATTTT	TRBV20-1	TRBJ1-3	-	-
CASSDPGQTTYEQYF	TGTGCCAGCAGTGACCCGGGACAGACAACCTACGAGCAGTACTTC	TRBV6-1	TRBJ2-7	TRBD1	few
CATSRDTSSGTSYTF	TGTGCCACCAGCAGAGATACCTCCTCCGGGACAAGCTACACCTTC	TRBV15	TRBJ1-2	-	-
CASSLGIAGVNYNEQFF	TGTGCCAGCAGCTTAGGCATAGCGGGAGTGAACTACAATGAGCAGTTCTTC	TRBV7-8	TRBJ2-1	TRBD2	-
CASSQGQGETDTQYF	TGCGCCAGCAGCCAAGGACAGGGTGAAACAGATACGCAGTATTTT	TRBV4-3	TRBJ2-3	TRBD1	few
CSVRGDLNTEAFF	TGCAGCGTTAGAGGAGACCTGAACACTGAAGCTTTCTTT	TRBV29-1	TRBJ1-1	-	few
CASSSGTGAHSNVLTF	TGTGCCAGCAGCTCCGGGACAGGGGCCCATTCCAACGTCCTGACTTTC	TRBV7-9	TRBJ2-6	TRBD1	-
CASSTDTLYGYTF	TGTGCCAGCAGCACCGACACCCTATATGGCTACACCTTC	TRBV7-2	TRBJ1-2	-	-
CSADAGLAGGLPDTQYF	TGCAGTGCTGACGCAGGACTAGCGGGGGGGCTCCCAGATACGCAGTATTTT	TRBV20-1	TRBJ2-3	TRBD2	few
CSFTGTLNIQYF	TGCAGCTTTACCGGGACGTTGAACATTCAGTACTTC	TRBV29-1	TRBJ2-4	-	-
CASSFPLGPEAFF	TGTGCCAGCAGTTTCCCCCTAGGACCGGAAGCTTTCTTT	TRBV28	TRBJ1-1	-	-
CASSLTVAGLSRKSTYNEQFF	TGTGCCAGCAGCTTAACGGTGGCGGGTCTCTCGAGAAAATCCACCTACAATGAGCAGTTCTTC	TRBV7-3	TRBJ2-1	-	few